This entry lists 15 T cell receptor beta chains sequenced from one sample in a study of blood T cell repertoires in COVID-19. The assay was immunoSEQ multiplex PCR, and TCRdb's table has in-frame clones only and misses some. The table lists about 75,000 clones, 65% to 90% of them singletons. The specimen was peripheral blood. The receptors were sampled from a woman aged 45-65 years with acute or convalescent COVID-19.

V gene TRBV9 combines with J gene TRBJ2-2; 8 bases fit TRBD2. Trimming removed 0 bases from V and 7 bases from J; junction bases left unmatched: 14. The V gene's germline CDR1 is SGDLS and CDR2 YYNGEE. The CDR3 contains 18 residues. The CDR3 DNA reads TGTGCCAGCAGCGTAGGTCTACTGACTCTAGCGGGCGGCGGGGAGCTGTTTTTT. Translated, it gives CASSVGLLTLAGGGELFF.

The CDR3 region is CASSPVLGAPEAFF. The CDR3 DNA is TGTGCCAGCAGCCCCGTCCTGGGGGCTCCTGAAGCTTTCTTT. This chain connects TRBV6-2 or TRBV6-3 to TRBJ1-1, with D possibly matching TRBD1 (6 bases). The V gene lost 6 bases and the J gene lost 6 bases, with 17 bases spanning the gap. Germline loops: CDR1 MNHEY, CDR2 SVGEGT. The CDR3 has 14 amino acids.

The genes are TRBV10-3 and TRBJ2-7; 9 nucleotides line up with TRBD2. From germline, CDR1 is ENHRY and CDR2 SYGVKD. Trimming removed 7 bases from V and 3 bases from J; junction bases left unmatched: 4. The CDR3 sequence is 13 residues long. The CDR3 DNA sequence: TGTGCCATCAAGAAACTAGCGGGCTACGAGCAGTACTTC. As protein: CAIKKLAGYEQYF.

This CDR3 is CASSVAGLAGEDTQYF. CDR3 nucleotides: TGTGCCAGCAGCGTAGCGGGACTAGCGGGGGAAGATACGCAGTATTTT. V gene TRBV9 combines with J gene TRBJ2-3, with 14 bases identical to TRBD2. J lost 5 bases, V lost 0 bases, and 2 bases had no gene match. The CDR3 loop spans 16 amino acids. Per the germline V gene, CDR1 is SGDLS and CDR2 is YYNGEE.

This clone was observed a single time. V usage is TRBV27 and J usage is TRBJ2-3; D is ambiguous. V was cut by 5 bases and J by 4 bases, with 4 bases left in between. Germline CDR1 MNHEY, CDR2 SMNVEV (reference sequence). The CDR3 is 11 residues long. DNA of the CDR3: TGTGCCAGCAGTGTAGCAGATACGCAGTATTTT. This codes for CASSVADTQYF.

The CDR3 DNA is TGTGCCAGCAGTTACTCGGACATCAGAAACACCATATATTTT. The encoded protein is CASSYSDIRNTIYF. The gene calls are TRBV6-2 or TRBV6-3 and TRBJ1-3, with D perhaps matching TRBD1 (5 bases). The germline gives CDR1 MNHEY, CDR2 SVGEGT. This CDR3 contains 14 residues. The V and J ends lost 0 bases and 5 bases respectively, with 8 bases between them.

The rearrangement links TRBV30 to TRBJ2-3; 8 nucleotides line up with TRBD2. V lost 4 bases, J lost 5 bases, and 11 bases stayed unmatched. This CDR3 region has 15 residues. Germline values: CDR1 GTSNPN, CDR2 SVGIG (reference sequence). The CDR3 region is CAWTDRGGPGDTQYF. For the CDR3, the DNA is TGTGCCTGGACCGATCGGGGGGGGCCGGGAGATACGCAGTATTTT.

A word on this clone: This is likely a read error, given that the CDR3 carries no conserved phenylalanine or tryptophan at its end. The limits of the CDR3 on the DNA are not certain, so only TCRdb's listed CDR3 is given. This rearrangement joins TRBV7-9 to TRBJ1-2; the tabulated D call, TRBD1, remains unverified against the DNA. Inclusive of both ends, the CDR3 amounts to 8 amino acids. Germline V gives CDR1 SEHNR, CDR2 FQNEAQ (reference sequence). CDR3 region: CASSSGDA.

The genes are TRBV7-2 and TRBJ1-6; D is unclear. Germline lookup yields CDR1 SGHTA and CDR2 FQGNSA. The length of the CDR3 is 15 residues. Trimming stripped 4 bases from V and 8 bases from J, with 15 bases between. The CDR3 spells CASSYEPGTYSPLHF. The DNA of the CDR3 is TGTGCCAGCAGCTATGAGCCGGGTACCTATTCACCCCTCCACTTT. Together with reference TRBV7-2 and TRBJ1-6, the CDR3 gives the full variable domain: GAGVSQSPSNKVTEKGKDVELRCDPISGHTALYWYRQSLGQGLEFLIYFQGNSAPDKSGLPSDRFSAERTGGSVSTLTIQRTQQEDSAVYLCASSYEPGTYSPLHFGNGTRLTVT.

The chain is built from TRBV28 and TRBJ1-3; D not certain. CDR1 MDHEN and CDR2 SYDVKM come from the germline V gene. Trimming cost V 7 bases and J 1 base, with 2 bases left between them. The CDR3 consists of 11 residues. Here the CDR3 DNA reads TGTGCCAGCACATCTGGAAACACCATATATTTT. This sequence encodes CASTSGNTIYF.

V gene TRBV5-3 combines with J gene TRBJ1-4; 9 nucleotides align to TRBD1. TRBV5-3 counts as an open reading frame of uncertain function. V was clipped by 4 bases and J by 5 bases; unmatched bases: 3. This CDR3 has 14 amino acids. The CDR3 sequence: CARSPDRGNEKLFF. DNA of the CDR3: TGTGCCAGAAGCCCAGACAGGGGGAATGAAAAACTGTTTTTT.

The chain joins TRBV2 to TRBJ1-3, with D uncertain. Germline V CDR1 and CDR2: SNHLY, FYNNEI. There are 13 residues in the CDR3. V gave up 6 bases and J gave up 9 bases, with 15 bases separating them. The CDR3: CASSEQLEGTIYF. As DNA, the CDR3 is TGTGCCAGCAGCGAACAACTAGAAGGCACCATATATTTT.

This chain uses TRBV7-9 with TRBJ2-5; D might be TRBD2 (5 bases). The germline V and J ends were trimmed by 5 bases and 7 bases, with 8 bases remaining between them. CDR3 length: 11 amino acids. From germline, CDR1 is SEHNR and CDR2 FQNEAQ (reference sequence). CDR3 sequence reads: CASSLEGTQYF. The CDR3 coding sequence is TGTGCCAGCAGCCTCGAGGGGACCCAGTACTTC. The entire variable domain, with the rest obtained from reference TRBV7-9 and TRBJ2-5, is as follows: DTGVSQNPRHKITKRGQNVTFRCDPISEHNRLYWYRQTLGQGPEFLTYFQNEAQLEKSRLLSDRFSAERPKGSFSTLEIQRTEQGDSAMYLCASSLEGTQYFGPGTRLLVL.

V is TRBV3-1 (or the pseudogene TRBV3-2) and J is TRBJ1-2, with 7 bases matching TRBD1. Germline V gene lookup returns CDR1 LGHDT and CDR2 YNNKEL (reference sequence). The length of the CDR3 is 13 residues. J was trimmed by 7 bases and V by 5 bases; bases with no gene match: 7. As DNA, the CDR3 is TGTGCCAGCAGCTCCGTGACAGGGAGTGGCTACACCTTC. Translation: CASSSVTGSGYTF.

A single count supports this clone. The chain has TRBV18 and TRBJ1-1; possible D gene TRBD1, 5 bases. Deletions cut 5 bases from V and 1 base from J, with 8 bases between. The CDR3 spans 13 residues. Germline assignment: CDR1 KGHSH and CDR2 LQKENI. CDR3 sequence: CASSSTANTEAFF. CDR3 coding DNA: TGTGCCAGCTCATCGACAGCGAACACTGAAGCTTTCTTT.